This T cell receptor (beta chain) was sequenced for a study of OX40 agonist ivuxolimab in advanced cancers. About the study: In this cohort, patients received ivuxolimab, an agonistic anti-OX40 (CD134) antibody.

As for this clone: Its antigen is currently unknown.

Study observations and caveats: Compared with others, partial responders at 0.1-3.0 mg/kg displayed clonal expansion among the lowest. The average count of expanded clones was higher among CD8+ T cells than among CD4+. Low normalized T-cell clonal expansion was additionally recorded for some nonresponders.

The CDR3 contains 13 residues. Between the trimmed V and J ends, which lost 7 bases and 1 base, there was a span of 7 bases. Per the germline V gene, CDR1 is SGHTA and CDR2 is FQGTGA. TCRdb keeps only in-frame clones here, not all; method: immunoSEQ multiplex PCR. The data show 50,000 to 70,000 clones, 70% to 90% seen once. The chain employs TRBV7-3 and TRBJ2-2; no firm D call. Here the sequenced sample was CD4+ or CD8+ T cells sorted from blood, taken in a trial of the OX40 agonist ivuxolimab. This TCR came from an adult with an advanced solid tumor such as melanoma, head and neck, liver or kidney cancer. The CDR3 DNA reads as TGTGCCAGCAACGACGGGAACACCGGGGAGCTGTTTTTT. Translation gives CASNDGNTGELFF.